A selection of T cell receptor beta chains follows, all from one sample in a study of Ad26.COV2.S vaccination and SARS-CoV-2 variants. Using immunoSEQ multiplex PCR, the repertoire was profiled, and TCRdb retains in-frame clones only, with some absent. This sample has a few hundred thousand clones, with 83% found just once. The starting material was peripheral blood, obtained in a trial of Ad26.COV2.S vaccine versus placebo. Receptors originate from a person aged 18-65 years who received the Ad26.COV2.S COVID-19 vaccine or a placebo. Both conserved end residues are part of each CDR3. Each record gives: J gene, D gene, clone size, V gene, CDR3 DNA, CDR3 protein. A D gene is named only where the DNA matches it firmly. Not every row has a clone size; where given, it reads once, few, many or a size class.

>TRBJ1-1|.|.|TRBV6-6
TGTGCCAGCAGTTCCACGACAGGAATGAACACTGAAGCTTTCTTT
CASSSTTGMNTEAFF
>TRBJ2-7|.|.|TRBV7-9
TGTGCCAGCAGCTTAGCGGACACATGGGGAAACGAGCAGTACTTC
CASSLADTWGNEQYF
>TRBJ1-6|TRBD1|few|TRBV19
TGTGCCAGTAAGTGGAAAGGTGACAGGGCATCGTTGAGCTCCTATAATTCACCCCTCCACTTT
CASKWKGDRASLSSYNSPLHF
>TRBJ2-3|TRBD2|.|TRBV11-3
TGTGCCAGCAGCGGACCGGGAGGAGGCACAGATACGCAGTATTTT
CASSGPGGGTDTQYF
>TRBJ1-1|.|.|TRBV12-3/TRBV12-4
TGTGCCAGCAGTTCCGACTGGAGCGCTGAAGCTTTCTTT
CASSSDWSAEAFF
>TRBJ1-5|.|.|TRBV11-2
TGTGCCAGCAGCCACACAGGGACTCAGCCCCAGCATTTT
CASSHTGTQPQHF
>TRBJ2-6|.|.|TRBV2
TGTGCCAGCAGGGCCAGAGACCTCACAGGAAGGCTGAGCTCTGGGGCCAACGTCCTGACTTTC
CASRARDLTGRLSSGANVLTF
>TRBJ1-1|TRBD1|few|TRBV10-1
TGCGCCAGCAGGGCACGGGACAGGGACCTAACTGAAGCTTTCTTT
CASRARDRDLTEAFF
>TRBJ2-1|TRBD2|.|TRBV7-9
TGTGCCAGCAGCCCGACTAGCGGGGGATTCGGAGAGCAGTTCTTC
CASSPTSGGFGEQFF
>TRBJ2-2|TRBD2|.|TRBV7-6
TGTGCCAGCAGCTTCGGGGGGAGGTCCCGAACCGGGGAGCTGTTTTTT
CASSFGGRSRTGELFF
>TRBJ1-5|.|once|TRBV5-6
TGTGCCAGCAGCCTCGGCAGGGTTGATCAGCCCCAGCATTTT
CASSLGRVDQPQHF
>TRBJ2-3|.|.|TRBV18
TGTGCCAGCTCACCGGCCTGGGGAAGGGATACGCAGTATTTT
CASSPAWGRDTQYF
>TRBJ2-7|.|.|TRBV7-9
TGTGCCAGCAGCCAAGGGCAGCAGTACTTC
CASSQGQQYF
>TRBJ1-2|.|.|TRBV9
TGTGCCAGCACCTCAGAGGGCAGGGGCTATGGCTACACCTTC
CASTSEGRGYGYTF
>TRBJ2-1|TRBD1|few|TRBV29-1
TGCAGCGTTGGACAGGGCTACAATGAGCAGTTCTTC
CSVGQGYNEQFF
>TRBJ1-1|.|once|TRBV6-5
TGTGCCACAATAAGAGGCGTGGACACTGAAGCTTTCTTT
CATIRGVDTEAFF
>TRBJ2-6|TRBD2|.|TRBV7-9
TGTGCCAGCAGGGCCGGGTTTAGCGGGAGGTCACTCGTCGCCAACGTCCTGACTTTC
CASRAGFSGRSLVANVLTF
>TRBJ1-3|.|.|TRBV9
TGTGCCAGCAGCGTAGTCGGGACGGGCTACTCTGGAAACACCATATATTTT
CASSVVGTGYSGNTIYF
>TRBJ1-1|TRBD1|.|TRBV18
TGTGCCAGCTCACCGAAGCCAGGGGGAGGAGCTTTCTTT
CASSPKPGGGAFF
>TRBJ2-5|.|.|TRBV5-4
TGTGCCAGCAGCCCGCGGGTCCAAGAGACCCAGTACTTC
CASSPRVQETQYF
>TRBJ2-7|.|.|TRBV14
TGTGCCAGCAGCCAGGGACTGCCCAAGCAGTACTTC
CASSQGLPKQYF
>TRBJ1-2|.|.|TRBV24-1
TGTGCCACCAGTGATTTGCAGGGCTATGGCTACACCTTC
CATSDLQGYGYTF
>TRBJ1-2|.|.|TRBV2
TGTGCCAGCATTAGGGGCGGCTACACCTTC
CASIRGGYTF
>TRBJ2-7|TRBD1|.|TRBV13
TGTGCCAGCAGCTTAGCAGGACAGGGGGTCTACGAGCAGTACTTC
CASSLAGQGVYEQYF
>TRBJ1-6|.|.|TRBV4-3
TGCGCCAGCAGCCAAGAACCCACCTATAATTCACCCCTCCACTTT
CASSQEPTYNSPLHF
>TRBJ1-1|TRBD1|.|TRBV5-5
TGTGCCAGCAGGACACAGGGGGGCCCTGAAGCTTTCTTT
CASRTQGGPEAFF
>TRBJ1-2|.|.|TRBV6-5
TGTGCCAGCAGTTACTCGATGAACGGAAACTATGGCTACACCTTC
CASSYSMNGNYGYTF
>TRBJ1-1|TRBD1|.|TRBV28
TGTGCCAGCAGTGCAAATAAGGGGGCCGATGAAGCTTTCTTT
CASSANKGADEAFF
>TRBJ1-2|.|.|TRBV3-1/TRBV3-2
TGTGCCAGCAGCCAAGGCGGCTCGTATGGCTACACCTTC
CASSQGGSYGYTF
>TRBJ2-3|.|.|TRBV11-3
TGTGCCAGCAGCTTAGGCCCAGGCCCAGATACGCAGTATTTT
CASSLGPGPDTQYF
>TRBJ1-5|.|.|TRBV7-2
TGTGCCAGCAGTTCCTCCCCTGGAGGGGGGCGGTTGGGACAGCCCCAGCATTTT
CASSSSPGGGRLGQPQHF
>TRBJ2-5|TRBD2|.|TRBV4-1
TGCGCCAGCAGAAAGAATCAGAGAGTAGCGGGAGGGGAAGAGACCCAGTACTTC
CASRKNQRVAGGEETQYF